These 26 T cell receptor beta chains share one sample of origin, sequenced in a study of blood T cell repertoires in COVID-19 (dated by TCRdb to about 2020). Library construction relied on the immunoSEQ multiplex PCR assay. In TCRdb, the immuneACCESS table is reduced to in-frame sequences with V and J assigned. These tables do not hold every clone; where another copy was compared, an unresolved V gene accounts for under half, and the others remain unexplained. The sample contains roughly 210,000 clones, under 90% of them found a single time. Together, the top ten hold about 10% of the sample. Sequencing was carried out using peripheral blood. Receptors originate from a woman aged 80 or older with COVID-19, enrolled during active disease.

This clone was seen just once. The gene calls are TRBV7-2 and TRBJ2-3; TRBD2 matches at 7 bases. The V gene end was trimmed by 2 bases and the J gene end by 2 bases; junction bases not matched to a gene: 4. Germline CDR1 and CDR2: SGHTA and FQGNSA. The CDR3 is made up of 15 amino acids. The CDR3 is CASSLSSGFTDTQYF. The CDR3 region has the DNA TGTGCCAGCAGCTTATCTAGCGGATTCACAGATACGCAGTATTTT.

This rearrangement joins TRBV27 to TRBJ1-2, with TRBD1 as a possible D gene (6 bases). Germline V gene data show CDR1 as MNHEY and CDR2 as SMNVEV (reference sequence). With 8 bases removed from V and 3 bases from J, the gap between germline ends came to 19 bases. The CDR3 is 15 residues long. This chain's CDR3 is CASVRTGKEDYGYTF. The CDR3 nucleotides are TGTGCCAGCGTGCGCACAGGGAAGGAGGACTATGGCTACACCTTC.

V and J are TRBV15 and TRBJ2-7, with D unresolved. Trimming shortened V by 0 bases and J by 1 base, and 7 bases separated the two germline ends. The CDR3 contains 14 residues. Looked up from germline, CDR1 is LNHNV and CDR2 is YYDKDF (reference sequence). The CDR3 DNA reads as TGTGCCACCAGCAGAGAACCGGGTTCCTACGAGCAGTACTTC. As protein: CATSREPGSYEQYF.

The V call is TRBV2, the J call TRBJ1-6, with a weak D call TRBD1 (5 bases). The CDR3 runs to 13 residues. Germline CDR1 and CDR2: SNHLY and FYNNEI. V lost 10 bases and J 5 bases, leaving 12 bases between the germline ends. The CDR3 DNA reads as TGTGCCACTAGACAGACCCATAATTCACCCCTCCACTTT. Translating gives CATRQTHNSPLHF.

The V call is TRBV14, the J call TRBJ2-1; D may be TRBD1 (6 bases). This CDR3 contains 17 residues. With 2 bases removed from V and 3 bases from J, the gap between germline ends came to 17 bases. Germline V gives CDR1 SGHDN, CDR2 FVKESK. CDR3 region: CASSQTYRVKDYNEQFF. As DNA, the CDR3 is TGTGCCAGCAGCCAAACCTACAGGGTAAAGGACTACAATGAGCAGTTCTTC.

The rearrangement joins TRBV7-2 to TRBJ1-1, with D hard to call. The CDR3 totals 13 residues. CDR1 and CDR2 from the germline V gene are SGHTA and FQGNSA. Trimming cost V 0 bases and J 6 bases, with 8 bases left between them. The CDR3 DNA reads as TGTGCCAGCAGCTTAGCGGAGGTCTCTGAAGCTTTCTTT. Amino acids: CASSLAEVSEAFF.

The chain employs TRBV3-1 (or the pseudogene TRBV3-2) and TRBJ1-1; perhaps TRBD1 as D (5 bases). Germline values: CDR1 LGHDT, CDR2 YNNKEL (reference sequence). The CDR3 totals 15 residues. V was pared by 4 bases and J by 1 base, with 13 bases between. The CDR3 sequence: CASSPQGSGNTEAFF. CDR3 bases: TGTGCCAGCAGCCCGCAGGGATCTGGGAACACTGAAGCTTTCTTT.

As concerns this clone: Other DNA sequences in this specimen translate into the identical CDR3. The chain links TRBV10-3 to TRBJ2-1; TRBD1 might be the D (6 bases). This CDR3 has 14 amino acids. Germline V gene data show CDR1 as ENHRY and CDR2 as SYGVKD. The ends were cut back, 7 bases at V and 6 bases at J, with 16 bases in the middle. The CDR3 region is CAIKEAGVGNEQFF. CDR3 in DNA: TGTGCCATCAAGGAGGCAGGGGTGGGCAATGAGCAGTTCTTC.

This clone was observed a few times. The genes are TRBV14 and TRBJ2-7; 8 bases are a match to TRBD2. The germline V gene has CDR1 SGHDN and CDR2 FVKESK. The CDR3 runs to 14 residues. J gave up 6 bases and V 5 bases, and 9 bases lay outside the gene matches. The CDR3, as DNA: TGTGCCAGCAGCTCTGCCGGGACTAGAGGCGAGCAGTACTTC. Residues: CASSSAGTRGEQYF.

The J gene is TRBJ2-3, the V gene TRBV2, with D perhaps matching TRBD2 (6 bases). The germline V and J ends were trimmed by 3 bases and 2 bases, with 15 bases remaining between them. The CDR3 has 16 residues. Germline V lookup: CDR1 SNHLY, CDR2 FYNNEI. CDR3 in amino acids: CASSEGNGGYTDTQYF. For the CDR3, the DNA is TGTGCCAGCAGTGAGGGTAATGGAGGGTACACAGATACGCAGTATTTT.

This chain uses TRBV7-6 with TRBJ1-1; weak D call: TRBD1 (6 bases). Germline lookup yields CDR1 SGHVS and CDR2 FNYEAQ. This CDR3 is built from 16 residues. With 5 bases removed from V and 1 base from J, the gap between germline ends came to 17 bases. The CDR3 nucleotides are TGTGCCAGCAGCCGAGGTCGACAGGCTTCGAACACTGAAGCTTTCTTT. This translates into CASSRGRQASNTEAFF.

V gene TRBV5-8 combines with J gene TRBJ1-2; 8 nucleotides match TRBD1. V dropped 4 bases and J dropped 6; count of bases not matched to a gene: 8. The germline V gene encodes CDR1 SGHTS and CDR2 YDEGEE. The CDR3 is 14 residues long. The CDR3 region has the DNA TGTGCCAGCAGCCGCCTGGGACAGGTGCATGGCTACACCTTC. Residues: CASSRLGQVHGYTF.

This clone was counted between two and nine times. The V and J genes are TRBV6-5 and TRBJ1-5; TRBD1 might be the D (6 bases). The CDR3 totals 13 residues. Germline-derived CDR1 and CDR2 are MNHEY and SVGAGI. V was clipped by 8 bases and J by 4 bases, with 12 bases between them. The CDR3 reads CASLGTLNQPQHF. Here the CDR3 DNA reads TGTGCCAGCCTCGGGACACTAAATCAGCCCCAGCATTTT.

V usage is TRBV6-5 and J usage is TRBJ1-1; 7 positions match TRBD1. V lost 5 bases, J lost 5 bases, and 5 bases stayed unmatched. This CDR3 spans 13 amino acids. In germline, CDR1 is MNHEY, CDR2 SVGAGI. The CDR3 DNA follows: TGTGCCAGCAGTCCAGGGGGTAGGACTGAAGCTTTCTTT. Translation: CASSPGGRTEAFF.

J is TRBJ2-2 and V is TRBV5-1, with 7 bases aligning to TRBD1. The germline CDR1 and CDR2 sequences are SGHRS and YFSETQ. Trimming at V came to 5 bases and at J to 1 base, leaving 5 bases not matched to a gene. This CDR3 is 15 amino acids long. The CDR3 DNA reads TGCGCCAGCAGGAGAACAGGGGTGAACACCGGGGAGCTGTTTTTT. Its protein product is CASRRTGVNTGELFF. Variable domain in full (rest from reference TRBV5-1 and TRBJ2-2): KAGVTQTPRYLIKTRGQQVTLSCSPISGHRSVSWYQQTPGQGLQFLFEYFSETQRNKGNFPGRFSGRQFSNSRSEMNVSTLELGDSALYLCASRRTGVNTGELFFGEGSRLTVL.

The rearrangement links TRBV30 to TRBJ1-4; 10 nucleotides align to TRBD1. CDR1 GTSNPN and CDR2 SVGIG come from the germline V gene (reference sequence). The CDR3 extends over 13 amino acids. V shed 3 bases and J 8 bases; nucleotides not matched to a gene: 3. The CDR3, as DNA: TGTGCCTGGAGACCGGGACAGGGGGAAAAACTGTTTTTT. Translated, it gives CAWRPGQGEKLFF.

V is TRBV5-6 and J is TRBJ1-2; D is possibly TRBD1 (5 bases). CDR3 length: 15 amino acids. V was clipped by 4 bases and J by 5 bases, with 18 bases between them. The germline gives CDR1 SGHDT, CDR2 YYEEEE. The CDR3 is CASSVTGSGGYGYTF. CDR3 nucleotide sequence: TGTGCCAGCAGCGTAACAGGAAGCGGAGGGTATGGCTACACCTTC.

There are a few counts of this clone. The V and J genes are TRBV7-2 and TRBJ2-3, with TRBD2 matching 16 bases. This CDR3 has 18 amino acids. The junction had 7 bases not matched to a gene; V was cut back by 5 bases and J by 2 bases. Germline V gene data show CDR1 as SGHTA and CDR2 as FQGNSA. The CDR3 DNA reads as TGTGCCAGCAGCCCGCCGGGACTAGCGGGGGGGGCCACAGATACGCAGTATTTT. Amino acids: CASSPPGLAGGATDTQYF. Full variable domain (remainder filled in from reference TRBV7-2 and TRBJ2-3): GAGVSQSPSNKVTEKGKDVELRCDPISGHTALYWYRQSLGQGLEFLIYFQGNSAPDKSGLPSDRFSAERTGGSVSTLTIQRTQQEDSAVYLCASSPPGLAGGATDTQYFGPGTRLTVL.

This clone was detected a few times. The chain employs TRBV12-3 or TRBV12-4 and TRBJ2-7; D is unresolved. V was cut by 5 bases and J by 9 bases, with 11 bases left in between. The CDR3 loop spans 11 amino acids. CDR3 nucleotides: TGTGCCAGCAGTAATACTCCCATGCAGTACTTC. It translates to CASSNTPMQYF.

This chain joins TRBV9 and TRBJ1-1; D not certain. The CDR3 has 15 residues. Germline CDR1 reads SGDLS; CDR2 reads YYNGEE. V gave up 0 bases and J gave up 4 bases, with 13 bases separating them. CDR3 DNA: TGTGCCAGCAGCGTAGGTATAGAGAGGAGCACTGAAGCTTTCTTT. Translated: CASSVGIERSTEAFF.

This clone has just a few counts. This chain links TRBV14 with TRBJ1-1; 9 bases are a match to TRBD1. V gave up 2 bases and J gave up 2 bases; unmatched junction bases: 15. CDR1 and CDR2 (germline): SGHDN, FVKESK. This CDR3 comprises 19 residues. The CDR3 loop is CASSQYRGRFDLINTEAFF. Here the CDR3 DNA reads TGTGCCAGCAGCCAATACAGGGGGCGCTTTGATTTGATAAACACTGAAGCTTTCTTT. Full variable domain (remainder filled in from reference TRBV14 and TRBJ1-1): EAGVTQFPSHSVIEKGQTVTLRCDPISGHDNLYWYRRVMGKEIKFLLHFVKESKQDESGMPNNRFLAERTGGTYSTLKVQPAELEDSGVYFCASSQYRGRFDLINTEAFFGQGTRLTVV.

In its sample, this clone was seen a few times. The J gene is TRBJ2-2, the V gene TRBV5-1; 10 positions agree with TRBD2. The CDR3 runs 15 residues. Germline V lookup: CDR1 SGHRS, CDR2 YFSETQ. Losses at the gene ends were 4 bases for V and 7 bases for J; bases not matched to a gene: 7. In DNA, the CDR3 is TGCGCCAGCAGCCCTGATGGACTAGCGGTCGGGGAGCTGTTTTTT. As protein: CASSPDGLAVGELFF.

The chain has TRBV7-2 and TRBJ1-4, with D perhaps TRBD1 (5 bases). Germline assignment: CDR1 SGHTA and CDR2 FQGNSA. This CDR3 has 14 residues. The V gene lost 10 bases and the J gene lost 3 bases, with 15 bases spanning the gap. In DNA form, the CDR3 reads TGTGCCACCAGGGTGGGGGGATCTAATGAAAAACTGTTTTTT. Translating it yields CATRVGGSNEKLFF.

The chain couples TRBV6-4 to TRBJ2-1; no reliable D call. V shed 3 bases and J shed 5 bases, with 5 bases lying between them. The V gene's germline CDR1 is MRHNA and CDR2 SNTAGT. The CDR3 loop spans 12 amino acids. The CDR3 here is CASSDYNNEQFF. DNA of the CDR3: TGTGCCAGCAGTGATTATAACAATGAGCAGTTCTTC.

This chain connects TRBV5-4 to TRBJ1-2; 11 bases match TRBD1. Germline values: CDR1 SGHNT, CDR2 YYREEE (reference sequence). This CDR3 contains 15 residues. V lost 0 bases and J lost 8; bases outside the gene matches: 6. CDR3 residues: CASSLGGDRGGGYTF. CDR3 coding DNA: TGTGCCAGCAGCTTGGGCGGGGACAGGGGGGGCGGCTACACCTTC.

The rearrangement joins TRBV5-1 to TRBJ2-7; 9 positions match TRBD1. V shed 4 bases and J 3 bases; nucleotides not matched to a gene: 2. The CDR3 is 13 amino acids. Germline V CDR1 and CDR2: SGHRS, YFSETQ. CDR3 in amino acids: CASSPTGGYEQYV. In DNA form, the CDR3 reads TGCGCCAGCAGCCCGACAGGGGGCTACGAGCAGTACGTC.